These 5 T cell receptor beta chains share one sample of origin, sequenced in a study of blood T cell repertoires in COVID-19. Only in-frame clones appear in the TCRdb table, and some are missing; sequencing was by immunoSEQ multiplex PCR. The table records 45,000 to 65,000 clones, less than 90% of them present only once. The sample comprised peripheral blood. These receptors all stem from an elderly man in a cohort sampled during active COVID-19.

This rearrangement joins TRBV21-1 to TRBJ2-5; the table's TRBD1 call for D was not verified on the DNA. TRBV21-1 is given as a pseudogene. This CDR3 comprises 16 residues. The CDR3 spells CASSKAQRTEQETQYF. CDR3 DNA: TGTGCCAGCAGCAAAGCGCAGAGGACAGAACAAGAGACCCAGTACTTC.

The V gene is TRBV18, the J gene TRBJ1-2; tentative D call: TRBD1 (6 bases). There are 12 residues in the CDR3. From germline, CDR1 is KGHSH and CDR2 LQKENI. With 3 bases removed from V and 6 bases from J, the gap between germline ends came to 8 bases. The CDR3: CASSPNRDGYTF. The CDR3, as DNA: TGTGCCAGCTCACCGAACAGGGATGGCTACACCTTC.

This sequence joins TRBV6-1 and TRBJ1-5; D gene uncertain. V was shortened by 1 base and J by 4 bases, with 17 bases between the two germline ends. CDR3 length: 17 amino acids. Germline CDR1 reads MNHNS; CDR2 reads SASEGT. As DNA, the CDR3 is TGTGCCAGCAGTGAAGACGCCTCGGGGTTTTGGAATCAGCCCCAGCATTTT. It yields the protein CASSEDASGFWNQPQHF.

The chain links TRBV7-2 to TRBJ1-6; TRBD1 agrees at 7 bases. Losses at the gene ends were 2 bases for V and 8 bases for J; bases not matched to a gene: 6. CDR3 size: 15 residues. Germline-derived CDR1 and CDR2 are SGHTA and FQGNSA. The CDR3 coding sequence is TGTGCCAGCAGCTTAACGACAGGGACGGATTCACCCCTCCACTTT. Encoded protein: CASSLTTGTDSPLHF.

The CDR3 DNA reads TGTGCCAGCAAGGAGGCGGGGGGGGCAGATACGCAGTATTTT. Translating gives CASKEAGGADTQYF. The chain links TRBV2 to TRBJ2-3; 9 bases are a match to TRBD2. The CDR3 has 14 residues. Germline V CDR1 and CDR2: SNHLY, FYNNEI. V shed 7 bases and J 4 bases; nucleotides not matched to a gene: 6.